This T cell receptor beta chain came from a study of blood T cell repertoires in COVID-19. Background on the study: Some COVID-19 samples were acute and others convalescent; all came from the United States, Italy and Spain.

Original data processing: Estimation of nucleated cell counts relied on the amplification of reference gene primers. The assay was immunoSEQ multiplex PCR, and TCRdb's table has in-frame clones only and misses some. That table is the source of V, J and clone size, and D and trimming were worked out from the DNA. The top ten clones hold 0.6% of a sample with fewer than 450,000 clones, 90% of them seen once. Germline V lookup: CDR1 LNHDA, CDR2 SQIVND (reference sequence). Trimming at V came to 3 bases and at J to 0 bases, leaving 3 bases not matched to a gene. The CDR3 covers 16 residues. Self-reported history from a screening survey and questionnaire set each donor's cohort. What the recovered Cohort 3 donors had was two negative PCRs, clearance, or symptom resolution.

Specimen: PBMCs or T cells enriched from blood (not recorded which). This sequence joins TRBV19 and TRBJ1-5; 9 nucleotides align to TRBD1. The TCR sequence derives from a man aged 18-30 years who had recovered from COVID-19. The CDR3 protein is CASSMGTGHSNQPQHF. The CDR3 DNA reads TGTGCCAGTAGTATGGGGACAGGGCATAGCAATCAGCCCCAGCATTTT.